These 9 T cell receptor beta chains were all obtained from the same sample, sequenced in a study of T-cell memory formation after mild COVID-19. TCRdb redid the calling of the 5' RACE reads with MiXCR, one entry per CDR3 protein. The profile covers fewer than 70,000 distinct CDR3 sequences, with more than 8% appearing a single time and about 1.2% taken by the ten largest. What was sequenced was PBMCs or a T cell subset sorted from them (not recorded which). The receptor source for this set is a man aged 18-30 years who had mild COVID-19 (a few samples of this study predate the infection). Cell type and time point are not known.

This clonotype was observed many times. V and J are TRBV5-1 and TRBJ2-1; the match to TRBD1 covers 9 bases. Germline V gives CDR1 SGHRS, CDR2 YFSETQ. The length of the CDR3 is 15 residues. V dropped 0 bases and J dropped 2; count of bases not matched to a gene: 0. The CDR3: CASSLGQGAYNEQFF. DNA for the CDR3: TGCGCCAGCAGCTTGGGACAGGGGGCCTACAATGAGCAGTTCTTC.

The chain joins TRBV20-1 to TRBJ1-1; a weak D match, TRBD1 (6 bases). In germline, CDR1 is DFQATT, CDR2 SNEGSKA (reference sequence). CDR3 size: 14 residues. V lost 0 bases and J lost 5, with 13 bases in between. As DNA, the CDR3 is TGCAGTGCTAGAGAGGGACATGTGGGGACTGAAGCTTTCTTT. This codes for CSAREGHVGTEAFF.

This chain links TRBV18 with TRBJ2-5; the match to TRBD2 covers 7 bases. The ends lost 5 bases at V and 2 bases at J; junction bases unmatched: 11. Per the germline V gene, CDR1 is KGHSH and CDR2 is LQKENI. The CDR3 is made up of 16 amino acids. The CDR3 spells CASSTLRASGQETQYF. The CDR3 coding sequence is TGTGCCAGCTCAACCTTACGGGCTAGCGGTCAAGAGACCCAGTACTTC.

A few counts support this clonotype. The chain joins TRBV3-1 to TRBJ1-6; D is ambiguous. V lost 2 bases and J lost 7, with 6 bases in between. CDR1 and CDR2 from the germline V gene are LGHDT and YNNKEL (reference sequence). The CDR3 spans 13 residues. CDR3 coding DNA: TGTGCCAGCAGCCAAAACTCCAATTCACCCCTCCACTTT. Translated: CASSQNSNSPLHF.

This clonotype was counted a few times. The chain recombines TRBV5-1 with TRBJ1-6; TRBD1 might be the D (6 bases). Germline assignment: CDR1 SGHRS and CDR2 YFSETQ. The CDR3 consists of 14 residues. Trimming took off 3 bases at V and 10 bases at J, with 14 bases between the two ends. The CDR3 DNA sequence: TGCGCCAGCAGCTCCATGCAACAGGGCTCACCCCTCCACTTT. Translation: CASSSMQQGSPLHF.

This clonotype was counted at least ten times. The DNA of the CDR3 is TGCGCCAGCAGCTTAACAGGGAGGGCAAGGGAGACCCAGTACTTC. Protein: CASSLTGRARETQYF. This chain uses TRBV5-1 with TRBJ2-5; tentative D call: TRBD2 (7 bases). This CDR3 has 15 residues. CDR1 is SGHRS and CDR2 is YFSETQ in the germline V gene. Trimming pared 2 bases from V and 5 bases from J, leaving 16 bases between.

The table lists this clonotype with a few counts. The chain joins TRBV20-1 to TRBJ2-3, with D possibly being TRBD2 (6 bases). The germline gives CDR1 DFQATT, CDR2 SNEGSKA (reference sequence). CDR3 length: 15 residues. Trimming pared 5 bases from V and 1 base from J, leaving 16 bases between. CDR3 sequence reads: CSASIRSSGTDTQYF. The CDR3 nucleotides read TGCAGTGCTTCGATCCGCTCTAGCGGCACAGATACGCAGTATTTT.

The table lists this clonotype with a few counts. The genes are TRBV28 and TRBJ2-1; 8 positions match TRBD2. J lost 10 bases, V lost 1 base, and 12 bases had no gene match. The CDR3 has 16 residues. From germline, CDR1 is MDHEN and CDR2 SYDVKM. CDR3 amino acids: CASSLLGGTRAGEQFF. As DNA, the CDR3 is TGTGCCAGCAGTTTATTGGGTGGGACTAGGGCAGGCGAGCAGTTCTTC.

This clonotype appeared a few times. The chain is built from TRBV11-1 and TRBJ2-1; TRBD2 matches 7 bases. This CDR3 region has 16 residues. Per germline, CDR1 SGHAT and CDR2 FQDESV (reference sequence). Unmatched junction bases numbered 13, after V lost 3 bases and J lost 8 bases. The CDR3 loop is CASSFRASGVRDEQFF. Written as DNA, the CDR3 is TGTGCCAGCAGCTTTCGGGCAAGCGGGGTTCGGGATGAGCAGTTCTTC.